These 19 T cell receptor beta chains were all obtained from the same sample, sequenced in a study of identical twins. TCRdb ran MiXCR on the 5' RACE reads and lists one entry per CDR3 protein. Here the sample spans around 570,000 distinct CDR3 sequences, nearly 10% being singletons. These data were likewise used in another study, on yellow fever vaccine responses in identical twins.

The specimen was PBMCs. The receptors were gathered from a woman in her late teens or twenties in good health.

This clonotype has at least ten counts. The rearrangement links TRBV6-1 to TRBJ2-7, with D perhaps TRBD2 (5 bases). Germline CDR1 reads MNHNS; CDR2 reads SASEGT. V lost 5 bases and J 2 bases, leaving 13 bases between the germline ends. The CDR3 spans 14 residues. The CDR3 here is CASSPLAGTYEQYF. The CDR3 DNA follows: TGTGCCAGCAGTCCCTTGGCGGGTACCTACGAGCAGTACTTC.

The chain couples TRBV7-2 to TRBJ2-1; 7 positions agree with TRBD2. The CDR3 has 13 residues. Germline V lookup: CDR1 SGHTA, CDR2 FQGNSA. The V and J ends lost 8 bases and 6 bases, in that order; junction bases with no gene match: 7. The CDR3 DNA sequence: TGTGCCAGCGGGGAGGGACCACTCAATGAGCAGTTCTTC. Translating it yields CASGEGPLNEQFF.

The table lists this clonotype with many counts. This chain uses TRBV29-1 with TRBJ2-3; D may match TRBD1 or TRBD2 (5 bases each). Trimming removed 4 bases at V and 5 bases at J, with 19 bases between. The germline V gene encodes CDR1 SQVTM and CDR2 ANQGSEA. The CDR3 sequence is 15 residues long. DNA for the CDR3: TGCAGCGTTGGACAAGGGGTCCGGGATAGAGATACGCAGTATTTT. Translated, it gives CSVGQGVRDRDTQYF.

This clonotype was detected only a few times. The CDR3 DNA follows: TGCAGTGCTAGAGATCCAGGGCTAGCGGGAGCTTTCGACGAGCAGTACTTC. Translated, it gives CSARDPGLAGAFDEQYF. The V gene is TRBV20-1, the J gene TRBJ2-7; TRBD2 matches at 10 bases. Germline loops: CDR1 DFQATT, CDR2 SNEGSKA (reference sequence). The V and J ends lost 0 bases and 5 bases, in that order; junction bases with no gene match: 13. The CDR3 sequence is 17 residues long.

The chain recombines TRBV6-6 with TRBJ2-7; D is uncertain. Trimming removed 0 bases at V and 4 bases at J, with 7 bases between. The CDR3 consists of 13 residues. Germline V gene data show CDR1 as MNHNY and CDR2 as SVGAGI (reference sequence). The CDR3 protein is CASSYSLIYEQYF. Written as DNA, the CDR3 is TGTGCCAGCAGTTACTCGCTCATATACGAGCAGTACTTC.

The sample holds many counts of this clonotype. V and J are TRBV5-5 and TRBJ2-3; no clear D gene. The germline gives CDR1 SGHKS, CDR2 YYEKEE (reference sequence). The CDR3 has 12 residues. Between the trimmed V and J ends, which lost 2 bases and 3 bases, there was a span of 4 bases. The CDR3 loop reads CASSLMTDTQYF. CDR3 coding DNA: TGTGCCAGCAGCTTAATGACAGATACGCAGTATTTT.

This chain's CDR3 is CSARDRGGEQYF. The CDR3 DNA sequence: TGCAGTGCTAGGGACAGGGGGGGGGAGCAGTACTTC. This rearrangement joins TRBV20-1 to TRBJ2-7; TRBD1 aligns across 10 bases. The germline CDR1 and CDR2 sequences are DFQATT and SNEGSKA (reference sequence). The V segment lost 3 bases and the J segment 7 bases; nucleotides outside the gene matches: 3. The CDR3 is made up of 12 amino acids.

V is TRBV7-2 and J is TRBJ2-7; TRBD2 aligns across 10 bases. Germline-derived CDR1 and CDR2 are SGHTA and FQGNSA. J lost 1 base, V lost 4 bases, and 10 bases had no gene match. The CDR3 has 17 residues. CDR3 nucleotide sequence: TGTGCCAGCAGCTCCTATCAAGCGGGGGGGTTGTCCTACGAGCAGTACTTC. This codes for CASSSYQAGGLSYEQYF.

This clonotype was seen a few times. This sequence joins TRBV3-1 and TRBJ2-2, with D possibly matching TRBD1 (6 bases). Looked up from germline, CDR1 is LGHDT and CDR2 is YNNKEL (reference sequence). V dropped 0 bases and J dropped 0 bases, with 20 bases sitting between them. The CDR3 sequence is 20 residues long. CDR3 DNA: TGTGCCAGCAGCCAAGATCGGTATTTTCAGGGGAAATCGAACACCGGGGAGCTGTTTTTT. It is translated as CASSQDRYFQGKSNTGELFF.

In this sample, this clonotype turned up many times. The gene calls are TRBV12-3 or TRBV12-4 and TRBJ1-5, with D hard to call. V lost 5 bases to trimming and J lost 6 bases, with 8 bases between them. This CDR3 has 12 residues. The CDR3 reads CASSQVGQPQHF. The CDR3 DNA reads TGTGCCAGCAGTCAGGTTGGTCAGCCCCAGCATTTT.

With regard to this clonotype: This could be a read error, since a much larger clone is one nucleotide away. This is likely a read error, given that the CDR3 carries no conserved phenylalanine or tryptophan at its end. The chain combines TRBV7-9 with TRBJ2-2; no clear D gene. V lost 1 base and J lost 7, with 10 bases in between. The CDR3 is 14 amino acids. Germline V gives CDR1 SEHNR, CDR2 FQNEAQ (reference sequence). The CDR3: CASSLDSKDGELFI. The DNA of the CDR3 is TGTGCCAGCAGCTTAGACTCGAAGGACGGGGAGCTGTTTATT.

Many counts were recorded for this clonotype. The chain employs TRBV4-3 and TRBJ2-7; 8 bases agree with TRBD2. The CDR3 sequence is 16 residues long. Germline lookup yields CDR1 LGHNA and CDR2 YSLEER. V lost 4 bases to trimming and J lost 2 bases; unmatched junction nucleotides: 10. The CDR3 loop reads CASSPSSEGLAYEQYF. As DNA, the CDR3 is TGCGCCAGCAGCCCCTCCTCCGAGGGACTAGCCTACGAGCAGTACTTC.

This clonotype was detected many times. The J gene is TRBJ1-3, the V gene TRBV11-2; D remains ambiguous. This CDR3 has 13 residues. Per the germline V gene, CDR1 is SGHAT and CDR2 is FQNNGV. V gave up 4 bases and J gave up 4 bases, with 8 bases separating them. In DNA form, the CDR3 reads TGTGCCAGCAGCTCCATCCCCGGAAACACCATATATTTT. Translated, it gives CASSSIPGNTIYF.

This clonotype was found a few times. The V call is TRBV24-1, the J call TRBJ2-5, with D uncertain. CDR3 length: 15 amino acids. The V gene lost 3 bases and the J gene lost 0 bases, with 10 bases spanning the gap. Germline V gives CDR1 KGHDR, CDR2 SFDVKD. This CDR3 reads CATSDPKLYQETQYF. CDR3 nucleotide sequence: TGTGCCACCAGTGATCCGAAGTTGTACCAAGAGACCCAGTACTTC.

This clonotype was counted at least ten times. The chain employs TRBV28 and TRBJ2-3; D gene unclear. With 2 bases removed from V and 0 bases from J, the gap between germline ends came to 9 bases. CDR1 MDHEN and CDR2 SYDVKM come from the germline V gene. This CDR3 contains 15 residues. In nucleotides, the CDR3 is TGTGCCAGCAGTTTAGGGGATGGGAGCACAGATACGCAGTATTTT. As protein: CASSLGDGSTDTQYF.

This clonotype was detected many times. CDR3 sequence: CASSPQGRLNQPQHF. The CDR3 DNA sequence: TGTGCCAGCAGCCCTCAGGGCAGGCTCAATCAGCCCCAGCATTTT. The chain recombines TRBV12-3 or TRBV12-4 with TRBJ1-5, with D tentatively TRBD1 (5 bases). The CDR3 has 15 amino acids. Trimming cost V 6 bases and J 3 bases, with 15 bases left between them.

With respect to this clonotype: This clone may be a read error of a much larger clone one base away. The chain carries TRBV25-1 and TRBJ2-1; D is uncertain. Germline CDR1 is MGHDK and CDR2 is SYGVNS. The CDR3 consists of 15 residues. V lost 5 bases and J lost 2, with 13 bases in between. The CDR3: CASSTDRTPYNEQFF. The CDR3 bases are TGTGCCAGCAGTACAGACCGAACCCCCTACAATGAGCAGTTCTTC.

This clonotype came up a few times. The chain joins TRBV7-9 to TRBJ2-1; 10 bases are shared with TRBD1. Germline values: CDR1 SEHNR, CDR2 FQNEAQ (reference sequence). V dropped 5 bases and J dropped 7; count of bases not matched to a gene: 8. This CDR3 region has 15 residues. CDR3 region: CASSPPGTGDNEQFF. The CDR3 nucleotides read TGTGCCAGCAGCCCTCCCGGGACAGGGGATAATGAGCAGTTCTTC.

This clonotype was picked up a small number of times. The rearrangement joins TRBV25-1 to TRBJ2-1; the D gene is possibly TRBD1 (5 bases). The ends were cut back, 6 bases at V and 7 bases at J, with 7 bases in the middle. The CDR3 runs to 11 residues. In germline, CDR1 is MGHDK, CDR2 SYGVNS. The CDR3 sequence: CASRQVNEQFF. The DNA for the CDR3 is TGTGCCAGCAGACAGGTAAATGAGCAGTTCTTC.